This T cell receptor beta chain was sequenced for a study of cytomegalovirus exposure and HLA in healthy donors. Study-wide results and caveats: Later work showed greater clonal expansion in HLA-associated TCR beta chains than in equally common others. In a later analysis, V- and J-gene trimming of beta chains associated with a DCLRE1C missense variant, replicated independently. Certain sequence variants were highly shared and formed a cluster, and this cluster was likely a sequencing artifact.

This cohort consisted of healthy bone marrow donors. The junction had 8 bases not matched to a gene; V was cut back by 5 bases and J by 7 bases. Per germline, CDR1 SGHTA and CDR2 FQGNSA. CDR3 length: 17 residues. Researchers ran the PCR with 60 Vbeta and 13 Jbeta primers. Using immunoSEQ multiplex PCR, the repertoire was profiled, and TCRdb retains in-frame clones only, with some absent. This table holds 75,000 to 80,000 clones, around four fifths found once. Worth noting for this clone: Antigen specificity is unknown.

This chain connects TRBV7-2 to TRBJ2-1, with 16 bases identical to TRBD2. Sequenced: PBMCs. The source is a woman between 40 and 50 years old in good health and CMV-seropositive. The CDR3 protein is CASSPGTSGGARNEQFF. DNA for the CDR3: TGTGCCAGCAGCCCGGGGACTAGCGGGGGGGCCCGGAATGAGCAGTTCTTC.